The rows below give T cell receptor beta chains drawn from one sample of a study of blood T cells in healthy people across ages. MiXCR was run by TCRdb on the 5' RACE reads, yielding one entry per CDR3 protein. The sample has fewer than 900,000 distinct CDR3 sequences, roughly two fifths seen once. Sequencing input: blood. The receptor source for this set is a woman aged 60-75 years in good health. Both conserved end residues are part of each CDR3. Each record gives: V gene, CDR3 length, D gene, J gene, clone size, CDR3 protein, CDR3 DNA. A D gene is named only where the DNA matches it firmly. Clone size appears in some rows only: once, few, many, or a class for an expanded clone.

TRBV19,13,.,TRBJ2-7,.,CASSNEGPYEQYF,TGTGCCAGTAGTAACGAAGGACCCTACGAGCAGTACTTC
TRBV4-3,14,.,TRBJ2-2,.,CASSRGTNTGELFF,TGCGCCAGCAGCCGAGGGACTAACACCGGGGAGCTGTTTTTT
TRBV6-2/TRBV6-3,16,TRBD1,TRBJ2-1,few,CASSSKPKGAYNEQFF,TGTGCCAGCAGTTCCAAGCCAAAGGGGGCTTACAATGAGCAGTTCTTC
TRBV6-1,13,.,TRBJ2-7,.,CASSEVVSYEQYF,TGTGCCAGCAGTGAAGTAGTTTCCTACGAGCAGTACTTC
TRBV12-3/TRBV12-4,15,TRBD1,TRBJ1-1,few,CASSSLAGTELEAFF,TGTGCCAGCAGTTCACTAGCCGGGACAGAGCTTGAAGCTTTCTTT
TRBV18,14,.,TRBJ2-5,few,CASSPSKQGREQYF,TGTGCCAGCTCACCGTCGAAACAGGGGAGGGAGCAGTACTTC
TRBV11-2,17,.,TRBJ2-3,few,CASSLKPDGGLTDTQYF,TGTGCCAGCAGCTTGAAACCGGACGGTGGGCTCACAGATACGCAGTATTTT
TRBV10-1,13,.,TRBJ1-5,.,CASSETSAQPQHF,TGCGCCAGTAGTGAGACTAGTGCTCAGCCCCAGCATTTT
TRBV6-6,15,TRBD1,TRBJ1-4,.,CASRPRDSRNEKLFF,TGTGCCAGCAGGCCCCGGGACAGTCGTAATGAAAAACTGTTTTTT
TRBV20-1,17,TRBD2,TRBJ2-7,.,CSARGVAGGPLACEQYF,TGCAGTGCTAGGGGTGTAGCGGGGGGGCCATTAGCTTGCGAGCAGTACTTC
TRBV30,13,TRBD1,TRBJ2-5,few,CAWNVGQAQTQYF,TGTGCCTGGAACGTGGGACAGGCTCAGACCCAGTACTTC
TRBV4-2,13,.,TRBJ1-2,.,CASSGPGSYGYTF,TGTGCCAGCAGCGGACCGGGGTCCTATGGCTACACCTTC
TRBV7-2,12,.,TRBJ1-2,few,CASGSSGNGYTF,TGTGCCAGCGGCTCTTCGGGAAACGGCTACACCTTC
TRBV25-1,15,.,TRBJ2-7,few,CASSEPGIPSYEQYF,TGTGCCAGCAGTGAACCAGGGATTCCCTCGTACGAGCAGTACTTC
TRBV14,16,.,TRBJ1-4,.,CASSEGGRGKNEKLFF,TGTGCCAGCAGCGAAGGAGGAAGGGGTAAAAATGAAAAACTGTTTTTT
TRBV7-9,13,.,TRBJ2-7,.,CASSREPAYEQYF,TGTGCCAGCAGTCGAGAGCCCGCCTACGAGCAGTACTTC
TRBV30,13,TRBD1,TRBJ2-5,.,CAWNRGNKETQYF,TGTGCCTGGAACAGGGGCAATAAAGAGACCCAGTACTTC
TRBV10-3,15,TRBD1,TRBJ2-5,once,CAITPGQGEYSEQYF,TGTGCCATCACCCCGGGACAGGGGGAATACAGTGAGCAGTACTTC
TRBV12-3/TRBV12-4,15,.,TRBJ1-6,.,CASTPKDITNSPLHF,TGTGCCAGCACGCCTAAGGACATTACTAATTCACCCCTCCACTTT
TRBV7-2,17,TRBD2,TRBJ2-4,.,CASSPSGRAFSYNEQYF,TGTGCCAGCAGCCCTAGCGGGAGGGCCTTCTCCTACAATGAGCAGTACTTC
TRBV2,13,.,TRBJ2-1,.,CASTFQGYNEQFF,TGTGCCAGCACCTTCCAGGGCTACAATGAGCAGTTCTTC
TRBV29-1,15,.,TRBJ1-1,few,CSVERAWGGRTEAFF,TGCAGCGTTGAAAGGGCGTGGGGGGGACGGACTGAAGCTTTCTTT
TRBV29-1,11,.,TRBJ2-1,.,CSVPVCNEQFF,TGCAGCGTGCCAGTTTGCAATGAGCAGTTCTTC
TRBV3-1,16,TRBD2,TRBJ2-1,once,CASSHLGGGNYNEQFF,TGTGCCAGCAGCCACCTAGGCGGGGGGAATTACAATGAGCAGTTCTTC
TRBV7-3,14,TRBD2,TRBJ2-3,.,CASSWGGESDTQYF,TGTGCTAGCAGCTGGGGGGGGGAATCAGATACGCAGTATTTT
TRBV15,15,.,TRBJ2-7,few,CATSRTLGPSYEQYF,TGTGCCACCAGCAGAACCCTAGGACCATCCTACGAGCAGTACTTC
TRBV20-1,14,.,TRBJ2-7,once,CSARDFLAVYEQYF,TGCAGTGCTAGAGATTTCCTAGCAGTCTACGAGCAGTACTTC
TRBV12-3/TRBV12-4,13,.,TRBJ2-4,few,CASSTSLENIQYF,TGTGCCAGCAGCACATCCTTGGAAAACATTCAGTACTTC
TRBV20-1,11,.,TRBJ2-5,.,CSASTKETQYF,TGCAGTGCTAGCACCAAAGAGACCCAGTACTTC
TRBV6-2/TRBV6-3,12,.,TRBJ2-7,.,CATADITYEQYF,TGTGCCACCGCAGACATTACCTACGAGCAGTACTTC
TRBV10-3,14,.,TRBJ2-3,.,CAIRTGGGTDTQYF,TGTGCCATCCGGACGGGCGGGGGCACAGATACGCAGTATTTT
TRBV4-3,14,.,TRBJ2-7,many,CASSQETRGYEQYF,TGCGCCAGCAGCCAAGAGACTAGAGGCTACGAGCAGTACTTC
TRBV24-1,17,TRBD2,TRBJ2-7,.,CATSELGLAGVDNVQYF,TGTGCCACCAGTGAATTGGGACTAGCGGGAGTAGACAATGTGCAGTACTTC
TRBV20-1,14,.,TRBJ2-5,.,CSAPRTGFWETQYF,TGCAGTGCCCCGAGGACGGGTTTTTGGGAGACCCAGTACTTC
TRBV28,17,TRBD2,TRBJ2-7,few,CASSLVASGSGTYEQYF,TGTGCCAGCAGTTTAGTGGCTAGCGGGAGTGGTACCTACGAGCAGTACTTC
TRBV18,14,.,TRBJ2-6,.,CAGSPGSGANVLTF,TGTGCCGGCTCACCCGGCTCTGGGGCCAACGTCCTGACTTTC
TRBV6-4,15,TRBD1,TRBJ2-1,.,CASSATGGVFAEQFF,TGTGCCAGCAGCGCGACAGGGGGCGTCTTTGCTGAGCAGTTCTTC
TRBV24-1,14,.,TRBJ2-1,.,CATSARAGSHEQFF,TGTGCCACCAGTGCTCGGGCAGGGTCCCATGAGCAGTTCTTC
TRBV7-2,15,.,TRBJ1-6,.,CASTKDSSYNSPLHF,TGTGCCAGCACCAAAGACAGTTCCTATAATTCACCCCTCCACTTT
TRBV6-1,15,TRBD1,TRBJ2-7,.,CASSEPGQGTYEQYF,TGTGCCAGCAGTGAACCGGGACAGGGGACCTACGAGCAGTACTTC
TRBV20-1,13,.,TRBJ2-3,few,CSASRLVPDTQYF,TGCAGTGCTAGTAGGCTGGTCCCAGATACGCAGTATTTT
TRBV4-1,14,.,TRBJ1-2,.,CTSSQEEGRYGYTF,TGCACCAGCAGCCAAGAGGAGGGGAGGTATGGCTACACCTTC
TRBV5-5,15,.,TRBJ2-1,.,CASSLLRASENEQFF,TGTGCCAGCAGCCTGCTAAGGGCTTCCGAAAATGAGCAGTTCTTC
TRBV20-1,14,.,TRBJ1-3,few,CSADRDDSGNTIYF,TGCAGTGCTGACCGGGACGACTCTGGAAACACCATATATTTT
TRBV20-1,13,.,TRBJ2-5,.,CSAFGGAWETQYF,TGCAGTGCTTTCGGAGGGGCCTGGGAGACCCAGTACTTC
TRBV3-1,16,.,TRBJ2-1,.,CASSHTGQTSYNEQFF,TGTGCCAGCAGCCACACAGGGCAAACCTCCTACAATGAGCAGTTCTTC
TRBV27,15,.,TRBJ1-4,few,CASSFDGATNEKLFF,TGTGCCAGCAGTTTTGACGGAGCAACTAATGAAAAACTGTTTTTT
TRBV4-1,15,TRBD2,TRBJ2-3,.,CASSPPGLASDTQYF,TGCGCCAGCAGCCCCCCGGGACTAGCTTCCGATACGCAGTATTTT
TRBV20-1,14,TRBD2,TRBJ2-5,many,CSERTSGKGETQYF,TGCAGTGAGCGGACTAGCGGGAAGGGAGAGACCCAGTACTTC
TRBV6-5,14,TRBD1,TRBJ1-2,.,CASSFRGPNYGYTF,TGTGCCAGCAGCTTCAGGGGGCCAAACTATGGCTACACCTTC
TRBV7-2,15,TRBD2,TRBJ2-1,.,CASSTTSGIYNEQFF,TGTGCCAGCAGCACTACTAGCGGGATCTACAATGAGCAGTTCTTC
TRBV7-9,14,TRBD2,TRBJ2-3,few,CASSLDTSADTQYF,TGTGCCAGCAGCTTAGATACTAGCGCGGATACGCAGTATTTT
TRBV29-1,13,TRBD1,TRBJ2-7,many,CSASRDRSYEQYF,TGCAGCGCTTCCCGGGACAGATCCTACGAGCAGTACTTC
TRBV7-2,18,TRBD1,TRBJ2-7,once,CASSLETQEAGGSYEQYF,TGTGCCAGCAGCTTAGAAACCCAGGAGGCAGGGGGCTCCTACGAGCAGTACTTC